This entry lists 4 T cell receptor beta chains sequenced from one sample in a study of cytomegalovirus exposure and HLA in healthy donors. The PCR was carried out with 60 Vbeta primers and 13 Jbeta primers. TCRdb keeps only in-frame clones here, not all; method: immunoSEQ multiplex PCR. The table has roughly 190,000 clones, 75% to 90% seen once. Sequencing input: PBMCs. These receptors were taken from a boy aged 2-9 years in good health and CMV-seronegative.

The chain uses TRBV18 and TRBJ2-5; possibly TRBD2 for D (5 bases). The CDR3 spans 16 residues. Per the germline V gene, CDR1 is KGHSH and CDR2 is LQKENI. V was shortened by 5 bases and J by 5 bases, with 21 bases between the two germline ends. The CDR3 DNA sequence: TGTGCCAGCTCATTACGTCGGAGAGAGGGTGCCGAGACCCAGTACTTC. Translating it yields CASSLRRREGAETQYF. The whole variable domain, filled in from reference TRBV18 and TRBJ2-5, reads NAGVMQNPRHLVRRRGQEARLRCSPMKGHSHVYWYRQLPEEGLKFMVYLQKENIIDESGMPKERFSAEFPKEGPSILRIQQVVRGDSAAYFCASSLRRREGAETQYFGPGTRLLVL.

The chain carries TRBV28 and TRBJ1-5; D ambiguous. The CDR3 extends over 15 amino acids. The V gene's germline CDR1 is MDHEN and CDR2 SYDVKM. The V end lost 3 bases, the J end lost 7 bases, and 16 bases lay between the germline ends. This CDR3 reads CASSFLLGGKQPQHF. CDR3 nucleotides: TGTGCCAGCAGTTTCTTATTGGGAGGGAAGCAGCCCCAGCATTTT.

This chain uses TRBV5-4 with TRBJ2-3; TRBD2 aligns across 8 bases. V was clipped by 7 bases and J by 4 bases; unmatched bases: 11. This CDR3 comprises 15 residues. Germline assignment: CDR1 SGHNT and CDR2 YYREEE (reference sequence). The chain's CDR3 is CASSGERGISDTQYF. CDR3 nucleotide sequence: TGTGCCAGCTCGGGGGAGCGGGGGATTTCAGATACGCAGTATTTT.

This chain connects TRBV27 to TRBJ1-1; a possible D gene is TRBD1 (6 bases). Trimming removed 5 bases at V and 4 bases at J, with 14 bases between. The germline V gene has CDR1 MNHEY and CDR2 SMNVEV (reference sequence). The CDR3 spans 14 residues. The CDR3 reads CASSGTQGFTEAFF. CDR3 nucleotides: TGTGCCAGCAGTGGAACACAGGGTTTCACTGAAGCTTTCTTT.